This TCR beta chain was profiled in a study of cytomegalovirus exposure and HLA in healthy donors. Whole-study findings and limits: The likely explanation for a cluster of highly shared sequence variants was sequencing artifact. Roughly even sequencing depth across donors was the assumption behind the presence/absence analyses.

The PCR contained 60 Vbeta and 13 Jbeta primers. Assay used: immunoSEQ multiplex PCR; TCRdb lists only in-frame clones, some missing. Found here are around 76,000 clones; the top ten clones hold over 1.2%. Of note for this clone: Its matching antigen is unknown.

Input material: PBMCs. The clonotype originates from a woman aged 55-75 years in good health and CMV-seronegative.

The CDR3 DNA sequence: TGTGCCAGTAAGGGGGGGGATTTACGCCAAGAGACCCAGTACTTC. The encoded protein is CASKGGDLRQETQYF. The rearrangement uses TRBV19 and TRBJ2-5, with a weak D call TRBD2 (7 bases). CDR1 and CDR2 from the germline V gene are LNHDA and SQIVND (reference sequence). CDR3 size: 15 residues. V was cut by 7 bases and J by 1 base, with 16 bases left in between.